This TCR beta chain was captured in a study of shared clonotypes between healthy human individuals. Study-wide results and limits: Relative to clonotypes present in all four donors, those not shared had lower generation probabilities.

A remark on this clone: The antigen is not known.

Into CD45RA+ naive and CD45RA-negative memory subsets, the CD4+ cells were split. Assay runs were performed at deep level. In the original workflow: Junction-only sequences without quality scores were provided by ImmunoSEQ, so filtering was different. Using immunoSEQ multiplex PCR, the repertoire was profiled, and TCRdb retains in-frame clones only, with some absent. The V and J calls and clone size were taken over from that table, and D and trimming were inferred from the DNA. This table holds some 2,400,000 clones, approximately 96% found once. The CDR3 spans 14 residues. Looked up from germline, CDR1 is SGHDT and CDR2 is YYEEEE. V lost 2 bases, J lost 5 bases, and 5 bases stayed unmatched.

The sequencing input was naive CD4+ T cells sorted from blood. Subset reported: CD45RA+ positively selected. The TCR originated in a man aged 18 to 30 in good health. This chain connects TRBV5-6 to TRBJ2-5, with TRBD1 identical over 8 bases. Written as DNA, the CDR3 is TGTGCCAGCAGCTTACCAGGGGGCGGGGAGACCCAGTACTTC. This codes for CASSLPGGGETQYF. The full variable domain, in which reference TRBV5-6 and TRBJ2-5 provide the parts outside the CDR3, is DAGVTQSPTHLIKTRGQQVTLRCSPKSGHDTVSWYQQALGQGPQFIFQYYEEEERQRGNFPDRFSGHQFPNYSSELNVNALLLGDSALYLCASSLPGGGETQYFGPGTRLLVL.